This TCR beta chain was recorded in a study of blood T cell repertoires in COVID-19. Across the study: The United States, Italy and Spain were the sources of the acute and convalescent COVID-19 samples. PBMCs, B-cell-depleted T cells, or T cells were the source of the cDNA or gDNA that made up the material.

Study processing details: Estimation of nucleated cell counts was performed using reference gene primer amplification. Some clones are missing from TCRdb's copy, which holds only in-frame ones; the method was immunoSEQ multiplex PCR. Clone size and the V and J calls come from that table; the DNA yielded D and trimming. The table has around 160,000 clones, about four fifths seen once. Sample: peripheral blood. The sequence was collected from a woman older than 75 with acute or convalescent COVID-19.

The chain's CDR3 is CASRAGGGYGYTF. Here the CDR3 DNA reads TGCGCCAGCAGAGCAGGGGGCGGGTATGGCTACACCTTC. This chain connects TRBV5-1 to TRBJ1-2; 8 nucleotides line up with TRBD1. This CDR3 is built from 13 residues. The germline V gene has CDR1 SGHRS and CDR2 YFSETQ. The V and J ends lost 5 bases and 5 bases, in that order; junction bases with no gene match: 5.